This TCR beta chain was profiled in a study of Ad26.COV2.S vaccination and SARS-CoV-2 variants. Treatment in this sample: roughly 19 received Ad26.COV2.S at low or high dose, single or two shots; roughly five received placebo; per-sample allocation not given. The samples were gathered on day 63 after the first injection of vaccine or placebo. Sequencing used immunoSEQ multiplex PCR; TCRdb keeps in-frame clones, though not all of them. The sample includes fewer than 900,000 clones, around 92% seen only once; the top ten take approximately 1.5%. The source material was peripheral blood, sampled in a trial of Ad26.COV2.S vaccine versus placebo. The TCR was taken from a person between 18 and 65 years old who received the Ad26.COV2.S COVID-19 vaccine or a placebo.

CDR3 coding DNA: TGTGCCAGCCGGGACAGCTCCTACGAGCAGTACTTC. It is translated as CASRDSSYEQYF. The V gene is TRBV3-1 (or the pseudogene TRBV3-2), the J gene TRBJ2-7; 7 nucleotides line up with TRBD1. CDR3 length: 12 amino acids. The V segment lost 8 bases and the J segment 0 bases; nucleotides outside the gene matches: 1. Germline V gene data show CDR1 as LGHDT and CDR2 as YNNKEL (reference sequence).